The 31 T cell receptor beta chains presented below share a single source sample, sequenced in a study of T-cell reconstitution after alpha-beta-depleted transplantation in children. Unique molecular identifiers were incorporated during preparation of the TCRbeta library. One entry per CDR3 protein, called by TCRdb with MiXCR from the PCR reads. The repertoire consists of some 190,000 distinct CDR3 sequences, with over 8.5% occurring once and the leading ten covering over 10%. Sequencing was performed on PBMCs, taken before TCRalphabeta/CD19-depleted stem cell transplant. The origin of the receptors is a boy between 2 and 10 years old with acute myeloid leukemia, due to receive a stem cell transplant.

This clonotype was picked up many times. J is TRBJ2-4 and V is TRBV28, with 7 bases that match TRBD1. V lost 8 bases to trimming and J lost 4 bases; unmatched junction nucleotides: 8. This CDR3 is 14 amino acids long. Germline values: CDR1 MDHEN, CDR2 SYDVKM. The CDR3 bases are TGTGCCAGCTCCTCCCGGGACAGAAAAAACATTCAGTACTTC. It encodes CASSSRDRKNIQYF.

J is TRBJ1-3 and V is TRBV18; the match to TRBD1 covers 10 bases. V lost 6 bases to trimming and J lost 4 bases; unmatched junction nucleotides: 9. Germline CDR1 is KGHSH and CDR2 is LQKENI. The CDR3 is made up of 16 amino acids. The CDR3 DNA sequence: TGTGCCAGCTCCACCGGGACAGGGGTTTCGGGAAACACCATATATTTT. Residues: CASSTGTGVSGNTIYF. Together with reference TRBV18 and TRBJ1-3, the CDR3 gives the full variable domain: NAGVMQNPRHLVRRRGQEARLRCSPMKGHSHVYWYRQLPEEGLKFMVYLQKENIIDESGMPKERFSAEFPKEGPSILRIQQVVRGDSAAYFCASSTGTGVSGNTIYFGEGSWLTVV.

About this clonotype: Possible read error: a much larger clone is one base away. The V call is TRBV28, the J call TRBJ2-3, with D unclear. V was pared by 1 base and J by 2 bases, with 7 bases between. The length of the CDR3 is 14 residues. Germline V lookup: CDR1 MDHEN, CDR2 SYDVKM. The CDR3 DNA reads as TGTGCCAGCAGTTTATTTGGTATCACAGATACGCAGTATTTT. This encodes CASSLFGITDTQYF.

Many counts were recorded for this clonotype. V usage is TRBV20-1 and J usage is TRBJ2-3; 13 nucleotides line up with TRBD2. This CDR3 has 16 residues. Germline CDR1 and CDR2: DFQATT and SNEGSKA (reference sequence). The junction had 9 bases not matched to a gene; V was cut back by 6 bases and J by 3 bases. The CDR3 spells CSAIMTSGRKTDTQYF. The CDR3 DNA reads TGCAGTGCCATAATGACTAGCGGGAGGAAAACAGATACGCAGTATTTT.

In its sample, this clonotype was seen a few times. The chain joins TRBV12-3 or TRBV12-4 to TRBJ2-2; no definite D call. Trimming pared 6 bases from V and 0 bases from J, leaving 8 bases between. The CDR3 runs 14 residues. CDR3 region: CASRSGSNTGELFF. The CDR3 DNA is TGTGCCAGCAGGTCGGGCTCGAACACCGGGGAGCTGTTTTTT.

This clonotype was counted once. The chain combines TRBV18 with TRBJ2-1, with TRBD2 as a possible D gene (6 bases). The CDR3 sequence is 14 residues long. Germline V gene sequence: CDR1 KGHSH, CDR2 LQKENI. Trimming took 0 bases from V and 6 from J, leaving 9 bases between them. DNA for the CDR3: TGTGCCAGCTCACCACCTAGCGGCTGCAATGAGCAGTTCTTC. The encoded protein is CASSPPSGCNEQFF.

There are many counts of this clonotype. The rearrangement joins TRBV5-1 to TRBJ1-1, with TRBD1 as a possible D gene (6 bases). CDR3 length: 15 amino acids. Germline CDR1 reads SGHRS; CDR2 reads YFSETQ. Trimming removed 5 bases from V and 0 bases from J, with 14 bases in between. The CDR3 reads CASRPGHLMNTEAFF. As DNA, the CDR3 is TGCGCCAGCAGACCGGGACACCTCATGAACACTGAAGCTTTCTTT.

The sample holds many counts of this clonotype. The chain combines TRBV6-5 with TRBJ2-3; tentative D call: TRBD2 (6 bases). This CDR3 comprises 15 residues. V shed 5 bases and J shed 6 bases, with 18 bases lying between them. Germline assignment: CDR1 MNHEY and CDR2 SVGAGI. CDR3 residues: CASSTTSSETDTQYF. The CDR3 region has the DNA TGTGCCAGCAGTACTACTTCTAGCGAGACGGATACGCAGTATTTT.

In this sample, this clonotype turned up many times. CDR3 coding DNA: TGCGCCAGCAGCCCGGGGGGTTCCTACGAGCAGTACTTC. Translation: CASSPGGSYEQYF. The chain couples TRBV5-1 to TRBJ2-7; 7 bases are shared with TRBD2. This CDR3 is 13 amino acids long. V shed 4 bases and J 1 base; nucleotides not matched to a gene: 2. CDR1 and CDR2 from the germline V gene are SGHRS and YFSETQ. The complete variable domain, with remaining parts taken from reference TRBV5-1 and TRBJ2-7, reads KAGVTQTPRYLIKTRGQQVTLSCSPISGHRSVSWYQQTPGQGLQFLFEYFSETQRNKGNFPGRFSGRQFSNSRSEMNVSTLELGDSALYLCASSPGGSYEQYFGPGTRLTVT.

At least ten counts were recorded for this clonotype. The chain links TRBV28 to TRBJ2-7; no definite D call. The CDR3 has 13 residues. The ends were cut back, 6 bases at V and 2 bases at J, with 11 bases in the middle. Germline V CDR1 and CDR2: MDHEN, SYDVKM. The CDR3 loop reads CASSHPPTYEQYF. CDR3 DNA sequence: TGTGCCAGCAGCCACCCCCCAACCTACGAGCAGTACTTC.

The chain is built from TRBV15 and TRBJ2-5, with D unresolved. CDR3 length: 17 residues. Germline CDR1 is LNHNV and CDR2 is YYDKDF (reference sequence). V lost 0 bases and J 1 base, leaving 15 bases between the germline ends. The CDR3 loop reads CATSRDVPTGVQETQYF. The CDR3 DNA is TGTGCCACCAGCAGAGATGTGCCTACGGGCGTCCAAGAGACCCAGTACTTC.

This clonotype was seen at least ten times. The CDR3 DNA is TGCGCCAGCAGCCAAGAAGGGGCGGGAAGGGTTGAGCAGTTCTTC. Translating gives CASSQEGAGRVEQFF. The genes are TRBV4-1 and TRBJ2-1; possible D gene TRBD2, 6 bases. V shed 0 bases and J shed 9 bases, with 15 bases lying between them. CDR3 size: 15 residues. Germline V gene data show CDR1 as MGHRA and CDR2 as YSYEKL.

There are many counts of this clonotype. The CDR3 DNA is TGCGCCAGCAGCCATGAGTTAGCGGACTCCTACGAGCAGTACTTC. This translates into CASSHELADSYEQYF. The chain is built from TRBV4-1 and TRBJ2-7, with a weak D call TRBD2 (6 bases). The CDR3 totals 15 residues. Germline V lookup: CDR1 MGHRA, CDR2 YSYEKL. V gave up 3 bases and J gave up 0 bases, with 12 bases separating them.

The sample holds many counts of this clonotype. The rearrangement links TRBV30 to TRBJ2-1; TRBD2 is a possible D gene (6 bases). V was pared by 2 bases and J by 6 bases, with 17 bases between. The CDR3 loop spans 15 amino acids. Germline CDR1 is GTSNPN and CDR2 is SVGIG (reference sequence). CDR3 in amino acids: CAWSIWADGSNEQFF. CDR3 coding DNA: TGTGCCTGGAGTATCTGGGCGGACGGGAGCAATGAGCAGTTCTTC.

Comments on this clonotype: At one end the junction does not follow the germline gene, possibly because of a read error. The CDR3 DNA follows: TGTGCCACCAGCCCTTACCGGGATGGCGACGCCTTC. Its translation is CATSPYRDGDAF. This chain uses TRBV15 with TRBJ1-2; D gene unclear. The CDR3 runs to 12 residues. Germline values: CDR1 LNHNV, CDR2 YYDKDF (reference sequence).

At least ten counts were recorded for this clonotype. The CDR3 region has the DNA TGTGCCAGCAGCCTTCGGACAGGGCTAAACACAGATACGCAGTATTTT. Its protein product is CASSLRTGLNTDTQYF. The rearrangement uses TRBV7-6 and TRBJ2-3, with TRBD1 matching over 8 bases. The V gene's germline CDR1 is SGHVS and CDR2 FNYEAQ. This CDR3 region has 16 residues. Losses at the gene ends were 5 bases for V and 2 bases for J; bases not matched to a gene: 9.

This clonotype has ten or more counts. This rearrangement joins TRBV4-2 to TRBJ2-2; TRBD2 aligns across 9 bases. There are 16 residues in the CDR3. Germline CDR1 reads LGHNA; CDR2 reads YNFKEQ. The J segment lost 7 bases and the V segment lost 4 bases, leaving 10 bases of the junction unmatched. The CDR3 is CASSPRASGKNGELFF. CDR3 in DNA: TGTGCCAGCAGCCCACGCGCTAGCGGGAAGAACGGGGAGCTGTTTTTT.

This clonotype was recorded many times. The chain recombines TRBV28 with TRBJ2-5; 8 positions match TRBD1. V was clipped by 3 bases and J by 1 base; unmatched bases: 4. CDR1 is MDHEN and CDR2 is SYDVKM in the germline V gene. The CDR3 runs to 15 residues. This CDR3 is CASSLGDRLQETQYF. DNA for the CDR3: TGTGCCAGCAGTTTGGGGGACAGGCTCCAAGAGACCCAGTACTTC.

V and J are TRBV6-1 and TRBJ1-3; TRBD1 agrees at 9 bases. Unmatched junction bases numbered 6, after V lost 6 bases and J lost 3 bases. This CDR3 has 15 residues. CDR1 and CDR2 (germline): MNHNS, SASEGT. The DNA of the CDR3 is TGTGCCAGCAGACAACAGGGGGCAGGTGGAAACACCATATATTTT. Amino acid sequence: CASRQQGAGGNTIYF.

This clonotype was counted ten times or more. This rearrangement joins TRBV5-1 to TRBJ1-1; TRBD1 is a possible D gene (6 bases). The CDR3 spans 18 residues. The V end was cut by 3 bases, the J end by 4 bases, with 25 bases between. Germline V gives CDR1 SGHRS, CDR2 YFSETQ. The CDR3 DNA is TGCGCCAGCAGCTGGGGACCTGGGATGGGGGGCGCCAGCACTGAAGCTTTCTTT. It yields the protein CASSWGPGMGGASTEAFF.

This clonotype came up many times. The V gene is TRBV20-1, the J gene TRBJ1-2; maybe TRBD1 (6 bases). Trimming shortened V by 6 bases and J by 8 bases, and 16 bases separated the two germline ends. The V gene's germline CDR1 is DFQATT and CDR2 SNEGSKA (reference sequence). The CDR3 runs 12 residues. As DNA, the CDR3 is TGCAGTGCCCCCCTAGGACAGCGAGGCTACACCTTC. Translation gives CSAPLGQRGYTF.

The table lists this clonotype with many counts. The rearrangement joins TRBV3-1 to TRBJ2-1; D not certain. The CDR3 covers 21 residues. The V gene lost 0 bases and the J gene lost 0 bases, with 24 bases spanning the gap. Germline CDR1 is LGHDT and CDR2 is YNNKEL (reference sequence). CDR3 region: CASSQEVYRLRSLSSYNEQFF. The CDR3 coding sequence is TGTGCCAGCAGCCAAGAAGTGTACAGATTGAGATCACTGAGCTCCTACAATGAGCAGTTCTTC.

In its sample, this clonotype was seen many times. The genes are TRBV3-1 and TRBJ2-7, with 9 bases lining up with TRBD1. This CDR3 has 18 amino acids. Germline loops: CDR1 LGHDT, CDR2 YNNKEL (reference sequence). V dropped 2 bases and J dropped 3; count of bases not matched to a gene: 14. For the CDR3, the DNA is TGTGCCAGCAGCCAACGGGACAGGGAAATCCTGACACACTACGAGCAGTACGTC. Translation gives CASSQRDREILTHYEQYV.

There are a few counts of this clonotype. The CDR3 DNA reads TGTGCCAGCAGCCAAGTATCCGGGGGGCATGGCTACACCTTC. Translated, it gives CASSQVSGGHGYTF. This chain links TRBV4-2 with TRBJ1-2; D may be TRBD1 (6 bases). This CDR3 contains 14 residues. Trimming removed 1 base from V and 6 bases from J, with 12 bases in between. CDR1 is LGHNA, CDR2 YNFKEQ, per germline.

This clonotype was recorded many times. This sequence joins TRBV28 and TRBJ2-7, with D perhaps matching TRBD1 (6 bases). Trimming removed 6 bases from V and 4 bases from J, with 22 bases in between. Per germline, CDR1 MDHEN and CDR2 SYDVKM. The CDR3 is 16 amino acids. The CDR3 here is CASSSSPPGQKYEQYF. DNA for the CDR3: TGTGCCAGCAGCAGTTCTCCTCCGGGACAAAAGTACGAGCAGTACTTC.

This clonotype was seen many times. The chain links TRBV20-1 to TRBJ1-4; 8 nucleotides line up with TRBD1. The CDR3 consists of 15 residues. Germline V CDR1 and CDR2: DFQATT, SNEGSKA (reference sequence). The V gene end was trimmed by 3 bases and the J gene end by 6 bases; junction bases not matched to a gene: 9. The CDR3 loop is CSASFAGGYHEKLFF. The CDR3, as DNA: TGCAGTGCTAGTTTCGCAGGGGGCTACCATGAAAAACTGTTTTTT.

The V gene is TRBV3-1, the J gene TRBJ1-3; TRBD1 aligns across 9 bases. The CDR3 sequence is 17 residues long. The trim removed 10 bases at V and 0 bases at J, leaving 13 bases unmatched. Germline V lookup: CDR1 LGHDT, CDR2 YNNKEL (reference sequence). CDR3 amino acids: CATSPGTGQRSGNTIYF. The CDR3 DNA reads TGTGCCACCTCCCCCGGGACAGGGCAACGCTCTGGAAACACCATATATTTT.

This clonotype was observed many times. This rearrangement joins TRBV7-2 to TRBJ2-4, with D hard to call. The CDR3 runs to 15 residues. Germline V gene lookup returns CDR1 SGHTA and CDR2 FQGNSA. V shed 5 bases and J shed 5 bases, with 16 bases lying between them. CDR3 sequence (DNA): TGTGCCAGCAGCCGCGGCCCTAAGGACCAAAACATTCAGTACTTC. It yields the protein CASSRGPKDQNIQYF.

This clonotype was counted ten times or more. For the CDR3, the DNA is TGTGCCACCAGTGCACGGAACACTGAAGCTTTCTTT. It is translated as CATSARNTEAFF. This chain connects TRBV24-1 to TRBJ1-1; D is ambiguous. The germline CDR1 and CDR2 sequences are KGHDR and SFDVKD. V lost 5 bases to trimming and J lost 1 base, with 4 bases between them. The CDR3 runs to 12 residues.

This clonotype was seen many times. This chain uses TRBV6-5 with TRBJ1-2; D unresolved. The V and J ends lost 0 bases and 5 bases respectively, with 16 bases between them. The CDR3 consists of 16 residues. Germline V gene lookup returns CDR1 MNHEY and CDR2 SVGAGI. The DNA of the CDR3 is TGTGCCAGCAGTTACTCTAGATTGAACGGCAGATATGGCTACACCTTC. This translates into CASSYSRLNGRYGYTF.

In its sample, this clonotype was seen many times. The rearrangement joins TRBV25-1 to TRBJ2-1; D might be TRBD1 or TRBD2, each matching 6 bases. The V end lost 1 base, the J end lost 3 bases, and 13 bases lay between the germline ends. This CDR3 has 16 residues. CDR1 and CDR2 from the germline V gene are MGHDK and SYGVNS. The CDR3 here is CASSEFRGLYYNEQFF. In DNA, the CDR3 is TGTGCCAGCAGTGAATTCCGGGGGCTTTACTACAATGAGCAGTTCTTC.